These 28 T cell receptor beta chains were all obtained from the same sample, sequenced in a study of blood T cells in healthy people across ages. Using a J-beta primer mix together with a sample-barcoded 5' primer, a second PCR was run for roughly 7 to 11 cycles. TCRdb re-called the 5' RACE reads with MiXCR, one entry per CDR3 protein. Of around 970,000 distinct CDR3 sequences listed, around 54% were seen once; the top ten hold 20% to 25%. Source material: blood. The receptors originated from a woman aged 60-70 years in good health.

This clonotype occurred many times. The J gene is TRBJ2-7, the V gene TRBV25-1, with D perhaps matching TRBD2 (5 bases). Per the germline V gene, CDR1 is MGHDK and CDR2 is SYGVNS. The CDR3 has 14 amino acids. The germline V and J ends were trimmed by 4 bases and 3 bases, with 13 bases remaining between them. CDR3 nucleotide sequence: TGTGCCAGCAGTGGACCATACGGGGTCTACGAGCAGTACTTC. This translates into CASSGPYGVYEQYF.

A few counts support this clonotype. The V call is TRBV4-2, the J call TRBJ2-7, with 7 bases that match TRBD2. V was clipped by 2 bases and J by 2 bases; unmatched bases: 6. Germline CDR1 LGHNA, CDR2 YNFKEQ. This CDR3 is built from 15 residues. This CDR3 is CASSQTGTTTYEQYF. CDR3 DNA sequence: TGTGCCAGCAGCCAAACCGGGACTACAACCTACGAGCAGTACTTC.

The CDR3 loop is CASSLVAGVGNEQFF. DNA for the CDR3: TGTGCCAGCAGCTTAGTGGCGGGAGTGGGGAATGAGCAGTTCTTC. The chain is built from TRBV11-1 and TRBJ2-1, with 7 bases that match TRBD2. Germline CDR1 is SGHAT and CDR2 is FQDESV (reference sequence). The CDR3 sequence is 15 residues long. Trimming took 1 base from V and 7 from J; bases not matched to a gene: 7.

This clonotype was counted a few times. The V call is TRBV20-1, the J call TRBJ2-4; weak D call: TRBD2 (6 bases). TRBJ2-7 matches the DNA end more closely, so the J call is doubtful. Germline V gives CDR1 DFQATT, CDR2 SNEGSKA (reference sequence). The CDR3 totals 15 residues. The CDR3: CSATVPGEKIGEQYF. CDR3 bases: TGCAGTGCTACCGTGCCGGGAGAAAAAATTGGCGAGCAGTACTTC.

Only one count was recorded for this clonotype. The rearrangement links TRBV5-1 to TRBJ1-4; no clear D. The V gene's germline CDR1 is SGHRS and CDR2 YFSETQ. Trimming stripped 3 bases from V and 3 bases from J, with 12 bases between. The CDR3 has 15 amino acids. CDR3 in amino acids: CASSWGAASNEKLFF. The CDR3, as DNA: TGCGCCAGCAGCTGGGGAGCAGCCTCTAATGAAAAACTGTTTTTT.

The V gene is TRBV10-3, the J gene TRBJ2-3; TRBD1 agrees at 9 bases. This CDR3 is built from 13 residues. Germline lookup yields CDR1 ENHRY and CDR2 SYGVKD. Trimming cost V 6 bases and J 3 bases; bases outside gene matches: 1. The CDR3 loop is CAISGQGTDTQYF. CDR3 coding DNA: TGTGCCATCAGCGGACAGGGGACAGATACGCAGTATTTT.

Only a few counts were recorded for this clonotype. V usage is TRBV6-2 or TRBV6-3 and J usage is TRBJ2-5, with 10 bases matching TRBD2. In germline, CDR1 is MNHEY, CDR2 SVGEGT. V was pared by 5 bases and J by 2 bases, with 11 bases of the junction left unmatched. The CDR3 runs 17 residues. The CDR3: CASSVTGTSVKQETQYF. DNA of the CDR3: TGTGCCAGCAGTGTTACCGGGACTAGCGTAAAGCAAGAGACCCAGTACTTC.

The J gene is TRBJ1-6, the V gene TRBV27; D gene unclear. This CDR3 contains 16 residues. The V gene's germline CDR1 is MNHEY and CDR2 SMNVEV (reference sequence). V lost 3 bases and J lost 7, with 16 bases in between. For the CDR3, the DNA is TGTGCCAGCAGTTTTAGGTCAGAGGAGTTCAATTCACCCCTCCACTTT. Its translation: CASSFRSEEFNSPLHF.

The rearrangement joins TRBV27 to TRBJ2-4; D not certain. The DNA end lines up better with TRBJ2-7; the J call may be wrong. Germline V lookup: CDR1 MNHEY, CDR2 SMNVEV (reference sequence). The CDR3 loop spans 16 amino acids. The CDR3 DNA sequence: TGTGCCAGCAGCCGATCGGTCGGAGTCTTAAACTACGAGCAGTACTTC. It codes for CASSRSVGVLNYEQYF.

This clonotype was recorded many times. The chain couples TRBV11-2 to TRBJ2-3; tentative D call: TRBD2 (6 bases). The germline V gene encodes CDR1 SGHAT and CDR2 FQNNGV. Between the trimmed V and J ends, which lost 8 bases and 4 bases, there was a span of 19 bases. There are 15 residues in the CDR3. CDR3 nucleotide sequence: TGTGCCAGCGCACTCCGGGGGATAGGAGCAGATACGCAGTATTTT. Its translation is CASALRGIGADTQYF.

This chain connects TRBV20-1 to TRBJ2-5, with D perhaps matching TRBD1 (5 bases). The ends were cut back, 1 base at V and 3 bases at J, with 12 bases in the middle. The CDR3 extends over 14 amino acids. The germline V gene has CDR1 DFQATT and CDR2 SNEGSKA (reference sequence). The CDR3 loop reads CSARVRGHEETQYF. The CDR3 DNA reads as TGCAGTGCTAGAGTAAGAGGACACGAAGAGACCCAGTACTTC.

This rearrangement joins TRBV3-1 to TRBJ2-1; D unclear. CDR1 and CDR2 (germline): LGHDT, YNNKEL (reference sequence). The CDR3 has 14 residues. The V and J ends lost 4 bases and 5 bases respectively, with 12 bases between them. The CDR3: CASSLVRTHNEQFF. Here the CDR3 DNA reads TGTGCCAGCAGCCTCGTTCGGACCCACAATGAGCAGTTCTTC.

Of note for this clonotype: One end of the junction varies from germline; a read error may be responsible. The chain recombines TRBV7-2 with TRBJ2-7, with unresolved D. Germline assignment: CDR1 SGHTA and CDR2 FQGNSA. The CDR3 contains 14 residues. CDR3 amino acids: CASSLAGIAYKQYF. CDR3 DNA sequence: TGTGCCAGCAGCTTAGCAGGGATAGCCTACAAGCAGTACTTC.

The chain couples TRBV27 to TRBJ1-5; D might be TRBD1 (6 bases). V was clipped by 5 bases and J by 6 bases, with 14 bases between them. Germline V lookup: CDR1 MNHEY, CDR2 SMNVEV (reference sequence). The length of the CDR3 is 14 residues. CDR3 DNA: TGTGCCAGCAGTCCGCGGGGGCGCTTTCAGCCCCAGCATTTT. It codes for CASSPRGRFQPQHF.

Here the CDR3 reads CASSPRQGDYGYTF. Written as DNA, the CDR3 is TGTGCCAGCTCACCACGACAGGGGGACTATGGCTACACCTTC. This chain connects TRBV18 to TRBJ1-2, with TRBD1 matching 9 bases. The CDR3 totals 14 residues. Germline V gives CDR1 KGHSH, CDR2 LQKENI. V dropped 1 base and J dropped 3; count of bases not matched to a gene: 0.

The rearrangement uses TRBV20-1 and TRBJ2-5; 11 nucleotides agree with TRBD1. Trimming cost V 1 base and J 11 bases; bases outside gene matches: 15. CDR1 is DFQATT, CDR2 SNEGSKA, per germline (reference sequence). This CDR3 contains 16 residues. This CDR3 reads CSARGTGGALSGEQYF. The DNA of the CDR3 is TGCAGTGCTAGAGGGACAGGGGGCGCGTTAAGTGGGGAGCAGTACTTC.

This chain uses TRBV29-1 with TRBJ1-5, with D possibly TRBD1 on 5 matching bases. The CDR3 covers 13 residues. The germline V gene encodes CDR1 SQVTM and CDR2 ANQGSEA. Trimming cost V 4 bases and J 10 bases, with 17 bases left between them. The CDR3 here is CSVGGSYGHPQHF. The CDR3, as DNA: TGCAGCGTTGGGGGGTCGTACGGCCACCCCCAGCATTTT.

This clonotype has more than one count but fewer than ten. The chain combines TRBV29-1 with TRBJ2-7; D is unclear. The CDR3 is 15 amino acids. Trimming left V 7 bases short and J 0 bases short, with 19 bases between. The germline CDR1 and CDR2 sequences are SQVTM and ANQGSEA. The CDR3: CSAETTDRSSYEQYF. In DNA, the CDR3 is TGCAGCGCGGAAACAACGGACCGCAGCTCCTACGAGCAGTACTTC.

The genes are TRBV29-1 and TRBJ2-2, with TRBD1 identical over 8 bases. V lost 1 base, J lost 5 bases, and 6 bases stayed unmatched. The length of the CDR3 is 15 residues. Per the germline V gene, CDR1 is SQVTM and CDR2 is ANQGSEA. CDR3 amino acids: CSVEVSDRATGELFF. In DNA form, the CDR3 reads TGCAGCGTTGAAGTCTCGGACAGGGCAACCGGGGAGCTGTTTTTT.

The chain couples TRBV27 to TRBJ2-7; 8 positions match TRBD1. V dropped 5 bases and J dropped 2; count of bases not matched to a gene: 11. The CDR3 extends over 16 amino acids. Germline loops: CDR1 MNHEY, CDR2 SMNVEV (reference sequence). The CDR3 loop is CASSLNTGTGTYEQYF. CDR3 sequence (DNA): TGTGCCAGCAGTCTAAACACCGGGACAGGTACCTACGAGCAGTACTTC.

The CDR3 is CASSVERLAASTDTQYF. The CDR3 DNA follows: TGTGCCAGCAGCGTAGAACGGCTAGCGGCTAGCACAGATACGCAGTATTTT. V gene TRBV9 combines with J gene TRBJ2-3; 7 bases are shared with TRBD2. The V segment lost 0 bases and the J segment 0 bases; nucleotides outside the gene matches: 7. CDR1 and CDR2 from the germline V gene are SGDLS and YYNGEE. CDR3 length: 17 residues. The full variable domain, rest sourced from reference TRBV9 and TRBJ2-3, is DSGVTQTPKHLITATGQRVTLRCSPRSGDLSVYWYQQSLDQGLQFLIQYYNGEERAKGNILERFSAQQFPDLHSELNLSSLELGDSALYFCASSVERLAASTDTQYFGPGTRLTVL.

This rearrangement joins TRBV27 to TRBJ1-4; no definite D call. Trimming took 3 bases from V and 2 from J, leaving 10 bases between them. The CDR3 extends over 15 amino acids. Per germline, CDR1 MNHEY and CDR2 SMNVEV (reference sequence). The CDR3 DNA reads TGTGCCAGCAGTTTTAAGTTAGGGACTAATGAAAAACTGTTTTTT. The encoded protein is CASSFKLGTNEKLFF.

V usage is TRBV12-3 or TRBV12-4 and J usage is TRBJ2-7; D unresolved. Trimming shortened V by 3 bases and J by 1 base, and 13 bases separated the two germline ends. CDR3 length equals 15 residues. The CDR3 bases are TGTGCCAGCAGTTTTGCAGGTGGAATATCCTACGAGCAGTACTTC. As protein: CASSFAGGISYEQYF.

This chain uses TRBV6-5 with TRBJ2-7; 8 bases are shared with TRBD2. Trimming took 2 bases from V and 5 from J; bases not matched to a gene: 5. The germline V gene has CDR1 MNHEY and CDR2 SVGAGI. The CDR3 runs to 14 residues. The DNA of the CDR3 is TGTGCCAGCAGTTACGACGGGAGGGCCGACGAGCAGTACTTC. Its translation: CASSYDGRADEQYF.

This clonotype was counted a few times. The V and J genes are TRBV7-2 and TRBJ2-3; TRBD2 agrees at 12 bases. CDR3 length: 18 residues. V lost 4 bases to trimming and J lost 8 bases; unmatched junction nucleotides: 16. The V gene's germline CDR1 is SGHTA and CDR2 FQGNSA. The CDR3 DNA is TGTGCCAGCAGCTCCGGACAGGCCCGGGCTAGCGGGAGGGTTACGCAGTATTTT. Protein product: CASSSGQARASGRVTQYF.

The rearrangement joins TRBV28 to TRBJ1-1; D remains ambiguous. Germline CDR1 is MDHEN and CDR2 is SYDVKM. Trimming stripped 4 bases from V and 1 base from J, with 7 bases between. The CDR3 length is 13 residues. The CDR3 here is CASSSNPNTEAFF. For the CDR3, the DNA is TGTGCCAGCAGTTCTAACCCGAACACTGAAGCTTTCTTT. Together with reference TRBV28 and TRBJ1-1, the CDR3 gives the full variable domain: DVKVTQSSRYLVKRTGEKVFLECVQDMDHENMFWYRQDPGLGLRLIYFSYDVKMKEKGDIPEGYSVSREKKERFSLILESASTNQTSMYLCASSSNPNTEAFFGQGTRLTVV.

The chain uses TRBV7-9 and TRBJ2-5; the match to TRBD1 covers 11 bases. The germline CDR1 and CDR2 sequences are SEHNR and FQNEAQ (reference sequence). This CDR3 has 17 amino acids. The V gene end was trimmed by 1 base and the J gene end by 5 bases; junction bases not matched to a gene: 9. CDR3 nucleotides: TGTGCCAGCAGCTTAGGGGTTACGGACAGGGGGCTGGAGACCCAGTACTTC. Protein: CASSLGVTDRGLETQYF. The full variable domain, with the rest looked up from reference TRBV7-9 and TRBJ2-5, is DTGVSQNPRHKITKRGQNVTFRCDPISEHNRLYWYRQTLGQGPEFLTYFQNEAQLEKSRLLSDRFSAERPKGSFSTLEIQRTEQGDSAMYLCASSLGVTDRGLETQYFGPGTRLLVL.

This clonotype was seen more than once but under ten times. CDR3 in DNA: TGTGCCAGCACCCTCCGCGGCCTAGCGGGGGGGTCCTACGAGCAGTACTTC. Its protein product is CASTLRGLAGGSYEQYF. The chain joins TRBV7-2 to TRBJ2-7; 12 bases align to TRBD2. Germline CDR1 reads SGHTA; CDR2 reads FQGNSA. J gave up 1 base and V 7 bases, and 11 bases lay outside the gene matches. The CDR3 extends over 17 amino acids.